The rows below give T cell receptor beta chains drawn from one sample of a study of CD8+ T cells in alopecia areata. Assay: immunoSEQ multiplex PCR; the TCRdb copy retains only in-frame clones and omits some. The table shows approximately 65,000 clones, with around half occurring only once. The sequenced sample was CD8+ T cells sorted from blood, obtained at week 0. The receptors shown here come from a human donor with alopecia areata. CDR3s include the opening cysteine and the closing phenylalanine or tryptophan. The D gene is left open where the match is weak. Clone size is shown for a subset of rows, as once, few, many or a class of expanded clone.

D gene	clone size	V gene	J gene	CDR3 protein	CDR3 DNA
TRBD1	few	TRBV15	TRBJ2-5	CATSTRDREQETQYF	TGTGCCACCAGCACCCGGGACAGGGAACAGGAGACCCAGTACTTC
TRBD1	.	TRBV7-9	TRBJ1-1	CASSRGDRGGAEAFF	TGTGCCAGCAGCCGAGGGGACAGGGGAGGGGCTGAAGCTTTCTTT
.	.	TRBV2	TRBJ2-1	CASSADRLFPNEQFF	TGTGCCAGCAGTGCTGACAGGTTGTTCCCTAATGAGCAGTTCTTC
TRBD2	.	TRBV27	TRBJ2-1	CASSLYSGETYNEQFF	TGTGCCAGCAGTTTATATAGCGGGGAAACCTACAATGAGCAGTTCTTC
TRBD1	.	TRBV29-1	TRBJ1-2	CSVFKGTGLEGYTF	TGCAGCGTCTTCAAGGGGACAGGGTTGGAGGGCTACACCTTC
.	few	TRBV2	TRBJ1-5	CASSEEQAIQPQHF	TGTGCCAGCAGTGAGGAACAGGCCATCCAGCCCCAGCATTTT
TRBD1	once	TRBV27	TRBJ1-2	CASSSRQGLSYGYTF	TGTGCCAGCAGTTCCAGACAGGGTTTGAGCTATGGCTACACCTTC
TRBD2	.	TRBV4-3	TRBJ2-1	CASSQELGAGGRDNEQFF	TGCGCCAGCAGCCAAGAATTAGGAGCGGGGGGTAGGGACAATGAGCAGTTCTTC
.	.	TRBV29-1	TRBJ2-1	CSVEPVPGEYNEQFF	TGCAGCGTTGAACCCGTCCCGGGAGAGTACAATGAGCAGTTCTTC
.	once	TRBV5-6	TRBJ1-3	CASSYGPYSGNTIYF	TGTGCCAGCAGCTATGGACCCTACTCTGGAAACACCATATATTTT
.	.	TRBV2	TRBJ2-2	CASSRWDNTGELFF	TGTGCCAGCAGTCGGTGGGACAACACCGGGGAGCTGTTTTTT
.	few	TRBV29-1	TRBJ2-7	CSVEQVRGAGEQYF	TGCAGCGTTGAACAGGTCCGGGGGGCAGGGGAGCAGTACTTC
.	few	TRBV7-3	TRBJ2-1	CASSSVSGKYNEQFF	TGTGCCAGCAGCTCCGTGTCTGGGAAGTACAATGAGCAGTTCTTC
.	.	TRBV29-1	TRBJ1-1	CSVDSVGLEAFF	TGCAGCGTTGACTCCGTGGGACTTGAAGCTTTCTTT
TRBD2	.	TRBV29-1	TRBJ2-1	CSVRSSSGYNEQFF	TGCAGCGTTCGCAGCTCTAGCGGATACAATGAGCAGTTCTTC
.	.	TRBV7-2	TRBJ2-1	CASSSPLGGGPYNEQFF	TGTGCCAGCAGCTCCCCCCTAGGGGGAGGGCCCTACAATGAGCAGTTCTTC
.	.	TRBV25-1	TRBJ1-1	CASSEVSGGAFF	TGTGCCAGCAGTGAAGTTAGCGGGGGGGCTTTCTTT
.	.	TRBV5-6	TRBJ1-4	CASSLVPADSTNEKLFF	TGTGCCAGCAGCTTGGTTCCGGCGGATTCAACTAATGAAAAACTGTTTTTT
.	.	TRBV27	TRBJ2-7	CASSLGGSYEQYF	TGTGCCAGCAGTTTGGGCGGGTCCTACGAGCAGTACTTC
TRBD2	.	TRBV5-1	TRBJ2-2	CASSLSTSGNTGELFF	TGCGCCAGCAGCTTGTCGACTAGCGGGAACACCGGGGAGCTGTTTTTT
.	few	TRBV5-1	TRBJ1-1	CASSLWGSGTEAFF	TGCGCCAGCAGCTTGTGGGGTTCCGGCACTGAAGCTTTCTTT
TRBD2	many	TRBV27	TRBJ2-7	CASSSTSTEHEQYF	TGTGCCAGCAGTTCGACTAGCACTGAGCACGAGCAGTACTTC
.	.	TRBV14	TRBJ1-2	CASSQGSGYTF	TGTGCCAGCAGCCAAGGTTCTGGCTACACCTTC
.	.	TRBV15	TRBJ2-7	CATSRSGLGYEQYF	TGTGCCACCAGCAGATCGGGGCTGGGCTACGAGCAGTACTTC
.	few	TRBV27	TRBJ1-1	CASSLSIRVNTEAFF	TGTGCCAGCAGTTTATCGATAAGGGTGAACACTGAAGCTTTCTTT
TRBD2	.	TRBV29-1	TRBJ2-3	CSVTGTSGSYGNTQYF	TGCAGCGTCACCGGGACTAGCGGGAGTTATGGAAATACGCAGTATTTT
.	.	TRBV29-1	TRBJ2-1	CSVVRGGEQFF	TGCAGCGTAGTCCGGGGTGGTGAGCAGTTCTTC
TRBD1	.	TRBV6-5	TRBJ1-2	CASSLLGQGYYGYTF	TGTGCCAGCAGTCTGCTGGGACAGGGGTACTATGGCTACACCTTC
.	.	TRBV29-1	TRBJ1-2	CSVGDGENYGYTF	TGCAGCGTGGGGGACGGAGAGAACTATGGCTACACCTTC
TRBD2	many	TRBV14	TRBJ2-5	CASSPLLALQETQYF	TGTGCCAGCAGCCCTCTACTAGCGCTCCAAGAGACCCAGTACTTC
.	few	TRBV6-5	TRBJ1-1	CASSGGRTEAFF	TGTGCCAGCAGTGGGGGACGGACTGAAGCTTTCTTT
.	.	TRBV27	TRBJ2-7	CASSLGGGSSYEQYF	TGTGCCAGCAGTTTAGGGGGCGGGAGCTCCTACGAGCAGTACTTC
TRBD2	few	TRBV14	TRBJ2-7	CASSHRTGLAGAHLYEQYF	TGTGCCAGCAGCCACAGAACCGGACTAGCGGGAGCCCACCTCTACGAGCAGTACTTC
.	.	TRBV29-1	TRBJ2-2	CSVGRTGELFF	TGCAGCGTTGGGCGAACCGGGGAGCTGTTTTTT
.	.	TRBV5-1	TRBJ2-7	CASRDSGYEQYF	TGCGCCAGCAGGGACAGTGGCTACGAGCAGTACTTC
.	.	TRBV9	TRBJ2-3	CASSLASGLDTQYF	TGTGCCAGCAGCTTAGCCAGCGGGCTTGATACGCAGTATTTT
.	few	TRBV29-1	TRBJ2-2	CSVEVGRGSTGELFF	TGCAGCGTTGAAGTAGGGCGGGGAAGCACCGGGGAGCTGTTTTTT
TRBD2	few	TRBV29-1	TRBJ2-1	CSVGSGAGGPWNEQFF	TGCAGCGTTGGTTCGGGTGCGGGAGGGCCATGGAATGAGCAGTTCTTC
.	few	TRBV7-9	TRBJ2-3	CASSSSGTLLGQYF	TGTGCCAGCAGCTCATCCGGGACGCTACTGGGGCAGTATTTT
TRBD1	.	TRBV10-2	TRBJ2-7	CASSPDRVSSYEQYF	TGCGCCAGCAGTCCGGACAGGGTAAGCTCCTACGAGCAGTACTTC
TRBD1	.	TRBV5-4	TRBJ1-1	CASSGTDRVGTEAFF	TGTGCCAGCAGCGGAACGGACAGGGTGGGCACTGAAGCTTTCTTT
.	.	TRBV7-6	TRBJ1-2	CATQGFGYTF	TGTGCCACTCAGGGGTTCGGCTACACCTTC
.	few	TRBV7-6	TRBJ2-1	CASTSRGGLYGEQFF	TGTGCCAGCACCTCCCGGGGAGGCCTGTACGGTGAGCAGTTCTTC
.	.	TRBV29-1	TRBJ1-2	CSCRGGYGYTF	TGCAGCTGTCGGGGCGGCTATGGCTACACCTTC
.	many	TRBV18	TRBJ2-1	CASSPGDNEQFF	TGTGCCAGCTCCCCGGGGGACAATGAGCAGTTCTTC
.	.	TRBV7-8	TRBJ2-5	CASTGGLETQYF	TGTGCCAGCACGGGGGGCTTGGAGACCCAGTACTTC
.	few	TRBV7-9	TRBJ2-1	CASSLTGSYNEQFF	TGTGCCAGCAGCTTGACAGGATCCTACAATGAGCAGTTCTTC
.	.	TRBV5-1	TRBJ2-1	CASSLGEEQFF	TGCGCCAGCAGCTTGGGCGAGGAGCAGTTCTTC
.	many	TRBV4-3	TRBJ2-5	CASSQGTGLQETQYF	TGCGCCAGCAGCCAAGGCACAGGCTTACAAGAGACCCAGTACTTC
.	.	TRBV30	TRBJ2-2	CAWSVQREAGELFF	TGTGCCTGGAGTGTACAAAGGGAAGCCGGGGAGCTGTTTTTT
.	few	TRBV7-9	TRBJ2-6	CASSITSGRVSGANVLTF	TGTGCCAGCAGCATCACTTCGGGACGGGTCTCTGGGGCCAACGTCCTGACTTTC
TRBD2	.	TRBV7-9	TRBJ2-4	CASSPASGLAKNIQYF	TGTGCCAGCAGCCCAGCTAGCGGCCTAGCCAAAAACATTCAGTACTTC
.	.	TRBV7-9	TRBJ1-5	CASSHTGGNQPQHF	TGTGCCAGCAGTCACACAGGTGGCAATCAGCCCCAGCATTTT
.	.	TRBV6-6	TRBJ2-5	CASSYIVSGETQYF	TGTGCCAGCAGTTACATCGTCAGTGGGGAGACCCAGTACTTC
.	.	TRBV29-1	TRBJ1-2	CSVDWGYGYTF	TGCAGCGTTGATTGGGGTTACGGCTACACCTTC